The 28 T cell receptor beta chains presented below share a single source sample, sequenced in a study of cytomegalovirus exposure and HLA in healthy donors. PCR was performed using 60 Vbeta and 13 Jbeta primers. Generated by immunoSEQ multiplex PCR, the TCRdb table keeps only in-frame clones and is missing some. This sample has roughly 150,000 clones; roughly 80% occur once, and the top ten carry roughly 8%. The sequenced sample consisted of PBMCs. The source is a male donor in good health and CMV-seropositive.

The chain carries TRBV18 and TRBJ1-5; 7 nucleotides agree with TRBD1. The trim removed 3 bases at V and 3 bases at J, leaving 5 bases unmatched. The CDR3 spans 15 residues. Germline CDR1 and CDR2: KGHSH and LQKENI. The DNA of the CDR3 is TGTGCCAGCTCACCGCAAGGACAGGACAATCAGCCCCAGCATTTT. It is translated as CASSPQGQDNQPQHF.

The genes are TRBV30 and TRBJ2-3, with D unclear. The V and J ends lost 1 base and 6 bases respectively, with 5 bases between them. The CDR3 has 11 amino acids. Germline CDR1 GTSNPN, CDR2 SVGIG (reference sequence). CDR3 region: CAWSGADTQYF. CDR3 nucleotide sequence: TGTGCCTGGAGTGGGGCGGATACGCAGTATTTT.

The chain links TRBV10-2 to TRBJ2-7, with 9 bases matching TRBD2. The CDR3 consists of 14 residues. Per the germline V gene, CDR1 is WSHSY and CDR2 is SAAADI. V gave up 8 bases and J gave up 4 bases; unmatched junction bases: 9. The DNA of the CDR3 is TGCGCCAGCCGAACGGGCGGGGGGGCGTACGAGCAGTACTTC. It codes for CASRTGGGAYEQYF.

This sequence joins TRBV6-5 and TRBJ1-1; 7 nucleotides match TRBD1. This CDR3 contains 13 residues. The V and J ends lost 0 bases and 6 bases, in that order; junction bases with no gene match: 1. Per the germline V gene, CDR1 is MNHEY and CDR2 is SVGAGI. The DNA for the CDR3 is TGTGCCAGCAGTTACTCGACAGGGCCTGAAGCTTTCTTT. Translating it yields CASSYSTGPEAFF.

The chain couples TRBV28 to TRBJ2-7, with D perhaps TRBD2 (6 bases). Trimming took 7 bases from V and 6 from J, leaving 19 bases between them. CDR3 length: 14 amino acids. Germline CDR1 MDHEN, CDR2 SYDVKM. The DNA of the CDR3 is TGTGCCAGCACCGACCGGGCCACCGGGGGCGAGCAGTACTTC. Translation gives CASTDRATGGEQYF.

This clone has only one observation. CDR3 bases: TGTGCCAGCAGCTTAGAAGTCCCGACAGGGGGCTATGGCTACACCTTC. Its protein product is CASSLEVPTGGYGYTF. The chain joins TRBV7-2 to TRBJ1-2, with 9 nucleotides matching TRBD1. Germline V gene data show CDR1 as SGHTA and CDR2 as FQGNSA. CDR3 length: 16 residues. Trimming cost V 1 base and J 4 bases; bases outside gene matches: 7.

The chain links TRBV6-5 to TRBJ1-6, with D possibly TRBD1 on 5 matching bases. The CDR3 is 16 amino acids. Germline V gives CDR1 MNHEY, CDR2 SVGAGI. Trimming shortened V by 4 bases and J by 5 bases, and 15 bases separated the two germline ends. DNA of the CDR3: TGTGCCAGCAGTTCAAGCGGGGCCGTTAATAATTCACCCCTCCACTTT. Translation: CASSSSGAVNNSPLHF.

CDR3 nucleotide sequence: TGTGCCAGCAGTTCCGGTCCGACAGGTCGGGCCTCAGGACGGAATCAGCCCCAGCATTTT. This codes for CASSSGPTGRASGRNQPQHF. V and J are TRBV28 and TRBJ1-5; possible D gene TRBD1, 6 bases. CDR1 is MDHEN, CDR2 SYDVKM, per germline. V was trimmed by 4 bases and J by 4 bases, leaving 29 bases between them. The CDR3 runs to 20 residues.

The rearrangement uses TRBV5-1 and TRBJ1-1; 7 positions match TRBD1. The CDR3 is 13 residues long. Germline V gene sequence: CDR1 SGHRS, CDR2 YFSETQ. After removal of 4 bases from V and 4 bases from J, the junction contained 4 bases not matched to a gene. The CDR3 spells CASSNTGVTEAFF. The CDR3 DNA reads TGCGCCAGCAGCAATACAGGGGTCACTGAAGCTTTCTTT.

The V call is TRBV7-8, the J call TRBJ2-5; 8 nucleotides line up with TRBD1. The CDR3 covers 14 residues. Germline loops: CDR1 SGHVS, CDR2 FQNEAQ. V lost 5 bases, J lost 5 bases, and 7 bases stayed unmatched. For the CDR3, the DNA is TGTGCCAGCAGCCGTACAGGGGGGTGGGAGACCCAGTACTTC. It is translated as CASSRTGGWETQYF. The whole variable domain, remainder taken from reference TRBV7-8 and TRBJ2-5, is GAGVSQSPRYKVAKRGQDVALRCDPISGHVSLFWYQQALGQGPEFLTYFQNEAQLDKSGLPSDRFFAERPEGSVSTLKIQRTQQEDSAVYLCASSRTGGWETQYFGPGTRLLVL.

The genes are TRBV10-1 and TRBJ2-2, with 8 nucleotides matching TRBD1. Losses at the gene ends were 6 bases for V and 0 bases for J; bases not matched to a gene: 3. Germline V lookup: CDR1 WNHNN, CDR2 SYGVQD (reference sequence). The CDR3 has 15 amino acids. CDR3 amino acids: CASSSGQANTGELFF. CDR3 bases: TGCGCCAGCAGCTCGGGACAGGCGAACACCGGGGAGCTGTTTTTT.

The chain employs TRBV19 and TRBJ1-1; 7 bases map to TRBD1. Germline CDR1 reads LNHDA; CDR2 reads SQIVND (reference sequence). This CDR3 region has 14 residues. V lost 6 bases to trimming and J lost 2 bases; unmatched junction nucleotides: 6. The CDR3 protein is CASREGAGNTEAFF. CDR3 coding DNA: TGTGCCAGTAGGGAGGGGGCTGGTAACACTGAAGCTTTCTTT.

The V gene is TRBV7-8, the J gene TRBJ1-3; D call uncertain. The CDR3 consists of 13 residues. Germline CDR1 is SGHVS and CDR2 is FQNEAQ. Trimming stripped 5 bases from V and 1 base from J, with 6 bases between. The CDR3 bases are TGTGCCAGCAGCCCAGGATCTGGAAACACCATATATTTT. This sequence encodes CASSPGSGNTIYF.

The chain links TRBV27 to TRBJ1-1; the match to TRBD1 covers 10 bases. The V gene's germline CDR1 is MNHEY and CDR2 SMNVEV (reference sequence). V shed 4 bases and J 5 bases; nucleotides not matched to a gene: 4. The CDR3 spans 14 residues. Here the CDR3 reads CASSWTGGNTEAFF. The CDR3 DNA is TGTGCCAGCAGTTGGACAGGGGGTAATACTGAAGCTTTCTTT.

This chain connects TRBV19 to TRBJ2-1; 8 bases are shared with TRBD1. V lost 2 bases, J lost 7 bases, and 7 bases stayed unmatched. The CDR3 runs to 15 residues. Germline V gene sequence: CDR1 LNHDA, CDR2 SQIVND (reference sequence). DNA for the CDR3: TGTGCCAGTAGTATATCTACAGGGGGTAGAAATGAGCAGTTCTTC. Translated: CASSISTGGRNEQFF.

This clone was counted a few times. DNA for the CDR3: TGCGCCAGCAGCTTCCGGGTAGCGGGGCGAGACGAGACCCAGTACTTC. This sequence encodes CASSFRVAGRDETQYF. The rearrangement uses TRBV5-1 and TRBJ2-5, with 8 positions matching TRBD2. The CDR3 extends over 16 amino acids. The V and J ends lost 2 bases and 5 bases, in that order; junction bases with no gene match: 11. CDR1 and CDR2 from the germline V gene are SGHRS and YFSETQ.

The chain uses TRBV10-3 and TRBJ2-7; TRBD2 matches 10 bases. Germline-derived CDR1 and CDR2 are ENHRY and SYGVKD. V shed 4 bases and J 6 bases; nucleotides not matched to a gene: 6. This CDR3 has 14 amino acids. Written as DNA, the CDR3 is TGTGCCATCAGTGGTATAGCGGGGGGATCCGAGCAGTACTTC. It specifies CAISGIAGGSEQYF.

The J gene is TRBJ1-5, the V gene TRBV6-1; D remains ambiguous. The CDR3 length is 15 residues. The ends were cut back, 4 bases at V and 0 bases at J, with 10 bases in the middle. Germline V gene data show CDR1 as MNHNS and CDR2 as SASEGT. In nucleotides, the CDR3 is TGTGCCAGCAGTGCGACGGGTGTTAGCAATCAGCCCCAGCATTTT. Protein: CASSATGVSNQPQHF.

This chain uses TRBV19 with TRBJ2-3; 7 positions agree with TRBD2. The length of the CDR3 is 15 residues. Trimming took 4 bases from V and 2 from J; bases not matched to a gene: 6. In germline, CDR1 is LNHDA, CDR2 SQIVND (reference sequence). In DNA form, the CDR3 reads TGTGCCAGTAGTACAGGCGGGGGATACACAGATACGCAGTATTTT. Translation gives CASSTGGGYTDTQYF.

This chain links TRBV7-2 with TRBJ1-1; D is possibly TRBD1 (5 bases). Trimming removed 3 bases from V and 6 bases from J, with 17 bases in between. This CDR3 spans 15 amino acids. Germline V gene sequence: CDR1 SGHTA, CDR2 FQGNSA. The CDR3 region is CASSLYQGGKAEAFF. The CDR3 DNA follows: TGTGCCAGCAGCTTGTACCAGGGAGGAAAGGCTGAAGCTTTCTTT.

This clone was observed a handful of times. The sample holds other DNA sequences that translate to the same CDR3. This chain connects TRBV7-2 to TRBJ2-3; a weak D match, TRBD2 (5 bases). V gave up 1 base and J gave up 0 bases, with 17 bases separating them. From germline, CDR1 is SGHTA and CDR2 FQGNSA. The CDR3 contains 18 residues. The CDR3 sequence: CASSLGAGGMTSTDTQYF. The CDR3 nucleotides are TGTGCCAGCAGCTTAGGGGCGGGCGGTATGACTAGCACAGATACGCAGTATTTT.

V usage is TRBV18 and J usage is TRBJ2-7, with TRBD1 identical over 7 bases. The CDR3 extends over 14 amino acids. Unmatched junction bases numbered 5, after V lost 2 bases and J lost 4 bases. Germline V gene data show CDR1 as KGHSH and CDR2 as LQKENI. The CDR3 loop reads CASSPGQVFYEQYF. The CDR3 nucleotides are TGTGCCAGCTCACCAGGACAGGTTTTTTACGAGCAGTACTTC.

The CDR3 coding sequence is TGTGCCAGCAGCCCTAGAGGGACATTTAACACTGAAGCTTTCTTT. Its protein product is CASSPRGTFNTEAFF. This rearrangement joins TRBV9 to TRBJ1-1; D might be TRBD1 (6 bases). Deletions cut 4 bases from V and 2 bases from J, with 15 bases between. CDR3 length equals 15 residues. The germline V gene has CDR1 SGDLS and CDR2 YYNGEE.

This clone was picked up one time. The rearrangement uses TRBV7-2 and TRBJ2-3, with D uncertain. V lost 6 bases, J lost 4 bases, and 8 bases lay in between. The CDR3 contains 12 residues. Germline V gene sequence: CDR1 SGHTA, CDR2 FQGNSA. The CDR3 is CASRRLADTQYF. Written as DNA, the CDR3 is TGTGCCAGCAGGCGTCTAGCAGATACGCAGTATTTT.

The chain employs TRBV30 and TRBJ2-7; tentatively, D is TRBD2 (5 bases). Deletions cut 0 bases from V and 7 bases from J, with 13 bases between. From germline, CDR1 is GTSNPN and CDR2 SVGIG (reference sequence). This CDR3 comprises 13 residues. In nucleotides, the CDR3 is TGTGCCTGGAGTGTAAACAGCGGAAGTGAGCAGTACTTC. Encoded protein: CAWSVNSGSEQYF.

This clone was seen a few times. V usage is TRBV6-5 and J usage is TRBJ1-6, with TRBD1 identical over 8 bases. Germline V gene lookup returns CDR1 MNHEY and CDR2 SVGAGI. There are 13 residues in the CDR3. J was trimmed by 16 bases and V by 6 bases; bases with no gene match: 11. The CDR3 sequence is CASSPRVRDRLHF. As DNA, the CDR3 is TGTGCCAGCAGCCCTCGGGTCCGGGACAGGCTCCACTTT.

DNA for the CDR3: TGTGCCAGCAGCGGGGGGTGGGGAGGGGCCAATGAGCAGTTCTTC. Translation: CASSGGWGGANEQFF. The V and J genes are TRBV9 and TRBJ2-1; 7 nucleotides match TRBD2. In germline, CDR1 is SGDLS, CDR2 YYNGEE. This CDR3 has 15 residues. With 3 bases clipped from V and 6 bases from J, the junction kept 9 bases outside the gene matches. The whole variable domain, remainder taken from reference TRBV9 and TRBJ2-1, is DSGVTQTPKHLITATGQRVTLRCSPRSGDLSVYWYQQSLDQGLQFLIQYYNGEERAKGNILERFSAQQFPDLHSELNLSSLELGDSALYFCASSGGWGGANEQFFGPGTRLTVL.

This sequence joins TRBV6-1 and TRBJ1-5; 9 bases align to TRBD1. CDR1 is MNHNS and CDR2 is SASEGT in the germline V gene. V trimming: 2 bases; J trimming: 7 bases; junction bases outside the gene matches: 9. This CDR3 region has 16 residues. In nucleotides, the CDR3 is TGTGCCAGCAGTGAATTCCCGGACAGGGGAGGACAGCCCCAGCATTTT. Residues: CASSEFPDRGGQPQHF.